This T cell receptor (beta chain) was observed in a study of molecular identifiers for immune sequencing clone quantification. This clonotype was counted at least ten times. TCRdb called the PCR reads again in MiXCR, with one record for every CDR3 protein. The sample lists about 640,000 distinct CDR3 sequences; 15% to 20% were seen once. This receptor was obtained from a human donor in good health. Some libraries in this study had Jurkat cell RNA spiked in. Material: naive CD8+ T cells from blood, with Jurkat cell RNA spiked in. Subset of the sample: FACS-sorted CD8+CD4-CCR7+CD45RA+ naive T cells.

CDR3: CSGETLGQSVYGYTF. The CDR3 DNA sequence: TGCAGCGGGGAGACGTTGGGACAGAGCGTCTATGGCTACACCTTC. This sequence joins TRBV29-1 and TRBJ1-2; 7 nucleotides line up with TRBD1. The CDR3 totals 15 residues. The ends lost 7 bases at V and 4 bases at J; junction bases unmatched: 15. Germline loops: CDR1 SQVTM, CDR2 ANQGSEA.